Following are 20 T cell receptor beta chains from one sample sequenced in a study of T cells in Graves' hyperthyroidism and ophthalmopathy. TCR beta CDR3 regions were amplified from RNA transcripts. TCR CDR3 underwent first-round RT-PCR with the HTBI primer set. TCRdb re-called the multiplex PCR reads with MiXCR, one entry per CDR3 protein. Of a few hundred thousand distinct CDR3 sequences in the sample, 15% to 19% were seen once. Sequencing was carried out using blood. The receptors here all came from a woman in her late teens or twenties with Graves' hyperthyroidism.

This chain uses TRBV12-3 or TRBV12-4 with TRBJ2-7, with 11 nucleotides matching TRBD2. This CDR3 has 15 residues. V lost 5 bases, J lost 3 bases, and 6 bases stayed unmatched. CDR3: CASSPLAGDLYEQYF. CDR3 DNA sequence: TGTGCCAGCAGTCCACTAGCGGGGGACCTCTACGAGCAGTACTTC.

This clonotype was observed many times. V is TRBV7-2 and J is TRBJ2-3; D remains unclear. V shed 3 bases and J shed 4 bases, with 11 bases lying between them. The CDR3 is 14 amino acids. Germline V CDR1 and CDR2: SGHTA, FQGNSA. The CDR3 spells CASSFPGRPDTQYF. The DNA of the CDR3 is TGTGCCAGCAGCTTCCCCGGCCGTCCAGATACGCAGTATTTT.

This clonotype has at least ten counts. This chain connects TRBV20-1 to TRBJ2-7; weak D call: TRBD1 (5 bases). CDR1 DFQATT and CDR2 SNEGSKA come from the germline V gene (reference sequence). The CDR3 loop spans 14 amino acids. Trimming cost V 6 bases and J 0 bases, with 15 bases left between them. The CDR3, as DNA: TGCAGTGCCAGGGCAAGGGCCTTCTCCTACGAGCAGTACTTC. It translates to CSARARAFSYEQYF.

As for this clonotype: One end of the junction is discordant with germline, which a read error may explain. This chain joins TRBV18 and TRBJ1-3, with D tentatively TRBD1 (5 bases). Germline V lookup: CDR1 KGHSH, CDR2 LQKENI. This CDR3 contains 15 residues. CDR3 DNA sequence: TGTGCCAGCTCACCCCTTGACAGCTCTGAAAACACCATGTATTTT. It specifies CASSPLDSSENTMYF.

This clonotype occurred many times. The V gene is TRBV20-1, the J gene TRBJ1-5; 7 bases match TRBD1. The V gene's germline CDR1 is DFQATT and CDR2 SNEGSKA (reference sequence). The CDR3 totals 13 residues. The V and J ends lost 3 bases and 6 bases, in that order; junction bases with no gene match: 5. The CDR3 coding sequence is TGCAGTGCTAGTACAGGGGTAGGTCAGCCCCAGCATTTT. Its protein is CSASTGVGQPQHF.

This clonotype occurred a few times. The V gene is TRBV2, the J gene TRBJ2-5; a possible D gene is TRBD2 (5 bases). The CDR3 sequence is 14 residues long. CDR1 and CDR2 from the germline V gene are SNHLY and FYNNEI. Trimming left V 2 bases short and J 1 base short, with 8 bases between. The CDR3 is CASSESGSQETQYF. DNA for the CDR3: TGTGCCAGCAGTGAAAGCGGATCCCAAGAGACCCAGTACTTC.

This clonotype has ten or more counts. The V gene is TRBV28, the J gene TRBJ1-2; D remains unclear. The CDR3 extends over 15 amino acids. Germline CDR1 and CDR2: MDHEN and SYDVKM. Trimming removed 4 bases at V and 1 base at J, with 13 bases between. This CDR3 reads CASSSGKTDNYGYTF. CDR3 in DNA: TGTGCCAGCAGTTCCGGGAAGACGGATAACTATGGCTACACCTTC.

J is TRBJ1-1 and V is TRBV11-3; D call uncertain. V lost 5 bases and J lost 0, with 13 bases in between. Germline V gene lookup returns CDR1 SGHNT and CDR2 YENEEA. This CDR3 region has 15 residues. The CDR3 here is CASSPPGILNTEAFF. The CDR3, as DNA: TGTGCCAGCAGCCCTCCGGGCATCCTGAACACTGAAGCTTTCTTT.

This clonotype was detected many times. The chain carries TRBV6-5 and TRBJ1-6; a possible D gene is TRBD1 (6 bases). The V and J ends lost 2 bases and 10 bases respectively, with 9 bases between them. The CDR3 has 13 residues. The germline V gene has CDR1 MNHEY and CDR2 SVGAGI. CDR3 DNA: TGTGCCAGCAGTTACCGGGGGCCCTCACCCCTCCACTTT. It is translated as CASSYRGPSPLHF.

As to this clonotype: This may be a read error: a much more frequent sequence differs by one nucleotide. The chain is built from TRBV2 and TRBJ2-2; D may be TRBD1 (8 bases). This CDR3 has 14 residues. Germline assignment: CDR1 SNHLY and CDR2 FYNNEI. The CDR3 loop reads CAGSGTGDTGELFF. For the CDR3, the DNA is TGTGCCGGCAGCGGGACAGGAGACACCGGGGAGCTGTTTTTT.

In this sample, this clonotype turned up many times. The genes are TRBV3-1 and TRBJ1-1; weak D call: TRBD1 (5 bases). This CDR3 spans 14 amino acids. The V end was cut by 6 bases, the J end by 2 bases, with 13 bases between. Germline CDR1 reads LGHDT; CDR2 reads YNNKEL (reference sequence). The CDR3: CASRSRDGNTEAFF. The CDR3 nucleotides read TGTGCCAGCAGATCCCGGGACGGTAACACTGAAGCTTTCTTT. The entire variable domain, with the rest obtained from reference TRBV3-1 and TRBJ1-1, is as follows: DTAVSQTPKYLVTQMGNDKSIKCEQNLGHDTMYWYKQDSKKFLKIMFSYNNKELIINETVPNRFSPKSPDKAHLNLHINSLELGDSAVYFCASRSRDGNTEAFFGQGTRLTVV.

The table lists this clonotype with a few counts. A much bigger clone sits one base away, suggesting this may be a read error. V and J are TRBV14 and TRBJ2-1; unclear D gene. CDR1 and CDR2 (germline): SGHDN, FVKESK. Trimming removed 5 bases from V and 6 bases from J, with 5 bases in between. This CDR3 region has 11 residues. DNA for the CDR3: TGTGCCAGCAGCATCTCCAATGAGCAGTTCTTC. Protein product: CASSISNEQFF.

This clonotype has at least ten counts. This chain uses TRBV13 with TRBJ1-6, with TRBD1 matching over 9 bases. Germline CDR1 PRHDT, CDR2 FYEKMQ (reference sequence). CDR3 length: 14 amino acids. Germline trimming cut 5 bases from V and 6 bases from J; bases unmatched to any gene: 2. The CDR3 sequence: CASSQGQGNSPLHF. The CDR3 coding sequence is TGTGCCAGCAGCCAGGGACAGGGTAATTCACCCCTCCACTTT.

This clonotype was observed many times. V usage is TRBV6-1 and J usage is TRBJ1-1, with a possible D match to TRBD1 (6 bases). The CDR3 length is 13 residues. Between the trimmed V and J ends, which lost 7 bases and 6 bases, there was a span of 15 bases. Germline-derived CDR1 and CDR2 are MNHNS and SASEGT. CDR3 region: CASKMDSLAEAFF. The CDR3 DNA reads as TGTGCCAGCAAAATGGACAGCCTGGCTGAAGCTTTCTTT.

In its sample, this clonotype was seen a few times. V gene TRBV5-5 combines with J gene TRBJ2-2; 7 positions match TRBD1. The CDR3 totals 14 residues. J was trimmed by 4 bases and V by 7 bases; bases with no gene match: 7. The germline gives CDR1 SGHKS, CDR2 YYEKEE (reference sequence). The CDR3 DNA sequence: TGTGCCAGCCAAAAGACAGGGACCACCGGGGAGCTGTTTTTT. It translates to CASQKTGTTGELFF.

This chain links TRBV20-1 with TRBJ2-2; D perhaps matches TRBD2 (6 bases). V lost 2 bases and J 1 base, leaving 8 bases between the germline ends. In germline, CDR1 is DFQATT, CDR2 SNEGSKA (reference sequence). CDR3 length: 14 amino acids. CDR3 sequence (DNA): TGCAGTGCTAGATTAGCGGTGAACACCGGGGAGCTGTTTTTT. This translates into CSARLAVNTGELFF.

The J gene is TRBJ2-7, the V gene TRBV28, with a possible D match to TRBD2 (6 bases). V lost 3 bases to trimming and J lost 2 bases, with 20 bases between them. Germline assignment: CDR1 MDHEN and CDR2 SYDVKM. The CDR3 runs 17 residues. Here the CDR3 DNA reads TGTGCCAGCAGTTTCGTTACCCTGCGGGACTCAGCCTACGAGCAGTACTTC. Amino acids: CASSFVTLRDSAYEQYF.

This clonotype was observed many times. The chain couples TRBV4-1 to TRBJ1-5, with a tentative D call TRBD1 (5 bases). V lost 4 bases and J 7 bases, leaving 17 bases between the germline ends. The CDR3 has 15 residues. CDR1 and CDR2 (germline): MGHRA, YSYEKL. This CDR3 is CASSLIQGNGQPQHF. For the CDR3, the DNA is TGCGCCAGCAGCCTTATTCAGGGTAATGGGCAGCCCCAGCATTTT.

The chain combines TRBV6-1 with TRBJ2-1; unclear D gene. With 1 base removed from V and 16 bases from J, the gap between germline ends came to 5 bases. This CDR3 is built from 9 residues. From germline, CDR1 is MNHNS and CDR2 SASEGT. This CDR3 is CASSEEPFF. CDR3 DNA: TGTGCCAGCAGTGAAGAACCTTTCTTC.

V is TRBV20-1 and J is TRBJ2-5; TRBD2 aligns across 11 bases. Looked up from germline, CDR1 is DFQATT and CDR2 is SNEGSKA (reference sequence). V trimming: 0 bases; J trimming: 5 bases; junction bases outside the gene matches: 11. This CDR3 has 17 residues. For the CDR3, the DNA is TGCAGTGCTAGAGATCCTCCGGGTAGCGGGAGGGGGGAGACCCAGTACTTC. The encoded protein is CSARDPPGSGRGETQYF.